One T cell receptor beta chain is described in this entry. The entry originates in a study of control samples from healthy donors and cancer patients. Sequencing used immunoSEQ multiplex PCR; TCRdb keeps in-frame clones, though not all of them. The sample has about 160,000 clones, about 90% seen once; the top ten hold 0.68%. This CDR3 is built from 15 residues. J lost 5 bases, V lost 5 bases, and 10 bases had no gene match. Looked up from germline, CDR1 is SGHTA and CDR2 is FQGNSA. The sequence was obtained from a woman aged 25 to 39 in good health. The source material was blood. The chain combines TRBV7-2 with TRBJ2-3; TRBD2 matches at 7 bases. CDR3 DNA sequence: TGTGCCAGCAGCCCCGCGGTCTCTAGCGGAGATACGCAGTATTTT. Protein product: CASSPAVSSGDTQYF.